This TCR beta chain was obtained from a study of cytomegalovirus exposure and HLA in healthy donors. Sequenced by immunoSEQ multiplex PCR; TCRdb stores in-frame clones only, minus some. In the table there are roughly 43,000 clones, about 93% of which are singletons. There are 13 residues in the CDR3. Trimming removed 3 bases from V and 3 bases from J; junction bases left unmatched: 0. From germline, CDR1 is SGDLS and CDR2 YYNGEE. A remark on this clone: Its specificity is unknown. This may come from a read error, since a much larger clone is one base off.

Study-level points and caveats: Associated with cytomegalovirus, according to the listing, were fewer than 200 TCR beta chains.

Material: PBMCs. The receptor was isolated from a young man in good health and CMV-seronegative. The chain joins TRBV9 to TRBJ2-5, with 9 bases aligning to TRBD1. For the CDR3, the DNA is TGTGCCAGCAGCGGGGACAGGGAAGAGACCCAGTACTTC. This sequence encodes CASSGDREETQYF.